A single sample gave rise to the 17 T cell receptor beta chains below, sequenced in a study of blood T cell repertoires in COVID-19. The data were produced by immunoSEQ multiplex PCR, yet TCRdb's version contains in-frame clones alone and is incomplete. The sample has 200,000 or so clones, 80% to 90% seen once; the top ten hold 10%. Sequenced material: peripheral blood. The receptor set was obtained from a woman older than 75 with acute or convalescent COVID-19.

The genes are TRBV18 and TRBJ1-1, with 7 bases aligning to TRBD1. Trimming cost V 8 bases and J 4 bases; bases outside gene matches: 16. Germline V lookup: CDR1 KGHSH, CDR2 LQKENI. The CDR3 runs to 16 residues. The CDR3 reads CASPEMGQLDSTEAFF. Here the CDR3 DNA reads TGTGCCAGCCCTGAAATGGGACAGCTTGATAGCACTGAAGCTTTCTTT.

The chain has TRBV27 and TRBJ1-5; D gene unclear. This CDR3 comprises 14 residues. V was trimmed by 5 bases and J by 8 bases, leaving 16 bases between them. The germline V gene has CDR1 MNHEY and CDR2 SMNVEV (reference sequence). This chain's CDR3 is CASSNAAGWEPQHF. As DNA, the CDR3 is TGTGCCAGCAGTAACGCGGCCGGCTGGGAGCCCCAGCATTTT.

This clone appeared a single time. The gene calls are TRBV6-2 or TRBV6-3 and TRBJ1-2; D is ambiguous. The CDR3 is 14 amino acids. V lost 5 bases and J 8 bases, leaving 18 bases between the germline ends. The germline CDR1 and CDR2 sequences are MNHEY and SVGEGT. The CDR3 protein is CASSGELPRGGYTF. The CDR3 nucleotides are TGTGCCAGCAGTGGCGAACTCCCCCGGGGAGGCTACACCTTC.

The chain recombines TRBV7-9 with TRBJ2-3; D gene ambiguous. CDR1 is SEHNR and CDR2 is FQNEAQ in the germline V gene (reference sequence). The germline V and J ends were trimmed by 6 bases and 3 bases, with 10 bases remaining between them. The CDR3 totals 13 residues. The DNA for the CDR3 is TGTGCCAGCAGTTTTGCGGCAACAGATACGCAGTATTTT. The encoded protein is CASSFAATDTQYF.

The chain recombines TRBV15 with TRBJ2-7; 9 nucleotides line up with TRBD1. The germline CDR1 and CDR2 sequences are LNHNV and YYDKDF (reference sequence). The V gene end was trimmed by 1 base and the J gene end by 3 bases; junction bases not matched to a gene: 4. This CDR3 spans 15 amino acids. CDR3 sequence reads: CATSRGGQGLYEQYF. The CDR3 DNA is TGTGCCACCAGCAGAGGTGGACAGGGGCTCTACGAGCAGTACTTC.

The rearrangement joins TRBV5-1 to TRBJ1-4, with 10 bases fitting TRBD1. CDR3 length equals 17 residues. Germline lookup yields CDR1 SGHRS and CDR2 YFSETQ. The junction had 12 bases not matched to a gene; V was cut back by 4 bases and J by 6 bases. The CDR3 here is CASSNSPPGTGDEKLFF. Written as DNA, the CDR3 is TGCGCCAGCAGCAACTCCCCTCCCGGGACAGGGGATGAAAAACTGTTTTTT.

For the CDR3, the DNA is TGTGCCAGCAGGACAGGGGGCCGGGAAAAACTGTTTTTT. It is translated as CASRTGGREKLFF. The rearrangement uses TRBV11-2 and TRBJ1-4; 10 nucleotides agree with TRBD1. The germline CDR1 and CDR2 sequences are SGHAT and FQNNGV. The junction had 3 bases not matched to a gene; V was cut back by 6 bases and J by 8 bases. This CDR3 is 13 amino acids long.

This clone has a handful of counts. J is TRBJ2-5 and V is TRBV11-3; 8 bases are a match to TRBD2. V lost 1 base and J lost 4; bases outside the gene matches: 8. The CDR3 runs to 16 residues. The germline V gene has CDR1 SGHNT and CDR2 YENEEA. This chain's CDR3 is CASSLGVAGFGETQYF. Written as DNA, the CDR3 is TGTGCCAGCAGCTTAGGGGTAGCGGGGTTCGGAGAGACCCAGTACTTC.

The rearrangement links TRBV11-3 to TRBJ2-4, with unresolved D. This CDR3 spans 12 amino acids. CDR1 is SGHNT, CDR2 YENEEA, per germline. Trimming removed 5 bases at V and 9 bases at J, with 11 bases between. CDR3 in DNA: TGTGCCAGCAGCCCCCCTAGTGGCATTCAGTACTTC. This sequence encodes CASSPPSGIQYF.

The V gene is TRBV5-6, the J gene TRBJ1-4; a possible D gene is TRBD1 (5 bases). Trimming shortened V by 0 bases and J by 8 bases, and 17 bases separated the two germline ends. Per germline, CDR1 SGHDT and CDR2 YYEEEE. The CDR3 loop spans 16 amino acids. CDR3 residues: CASSLAIGGNREKLFF. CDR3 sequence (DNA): TGTGCCAGCAGCTTGGCCATCGGGGGTAATAGGGAAAAACTGTTTTTT.

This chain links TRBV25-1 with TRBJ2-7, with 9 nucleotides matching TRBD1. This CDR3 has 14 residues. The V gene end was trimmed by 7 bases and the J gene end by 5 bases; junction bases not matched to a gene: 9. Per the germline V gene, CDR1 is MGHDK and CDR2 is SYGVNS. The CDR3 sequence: CASTSGTGSHEQYF. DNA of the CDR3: TGTGCCAGCACCTCCGGGACAGGGAGCCACGAGCAGTACTTC.

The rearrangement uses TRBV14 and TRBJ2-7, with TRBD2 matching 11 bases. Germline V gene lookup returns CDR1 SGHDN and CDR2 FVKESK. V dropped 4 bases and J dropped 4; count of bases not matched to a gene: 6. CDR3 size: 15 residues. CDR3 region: CASSPGTSGAYEQYF. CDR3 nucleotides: TGTGCCAGCAGCCCTGGGACTAGCGGAGCTTACGAGCAGTACTTC.

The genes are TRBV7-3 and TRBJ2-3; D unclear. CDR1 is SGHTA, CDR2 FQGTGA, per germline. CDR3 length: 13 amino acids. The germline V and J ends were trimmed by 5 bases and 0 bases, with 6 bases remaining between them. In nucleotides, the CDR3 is TGTGCCAGCAGCCTCGGGAGCACAGATACGCAGTATTTT. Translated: CASSLGSTDTQYF.

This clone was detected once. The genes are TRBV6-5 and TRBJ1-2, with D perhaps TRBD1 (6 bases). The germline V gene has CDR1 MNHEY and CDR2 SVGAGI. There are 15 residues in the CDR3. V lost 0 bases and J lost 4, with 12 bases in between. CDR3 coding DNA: TGTGCCAGCAGTTACTCGCACAGGGATGGCTATGGCTACACCTTC. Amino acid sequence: CASSYSHRDGYGYTF.

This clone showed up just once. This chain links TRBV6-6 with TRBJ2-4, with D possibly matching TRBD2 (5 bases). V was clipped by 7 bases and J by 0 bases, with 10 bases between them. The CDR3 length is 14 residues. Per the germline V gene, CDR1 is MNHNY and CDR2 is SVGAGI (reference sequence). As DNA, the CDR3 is TGTGCCAGCACCAACGGACTAGCCAAAAACATTCAGTACTTC. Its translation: CASTNGLAKNIQYF.

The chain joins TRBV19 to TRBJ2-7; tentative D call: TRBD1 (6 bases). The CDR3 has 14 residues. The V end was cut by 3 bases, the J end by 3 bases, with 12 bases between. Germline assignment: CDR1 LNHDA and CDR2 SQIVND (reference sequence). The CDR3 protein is CASSIRTGFYEQYF. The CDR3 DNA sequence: TGTGCCAGTAGTATCCGAACAGGGTTCTACGAGCAGTACTTC.

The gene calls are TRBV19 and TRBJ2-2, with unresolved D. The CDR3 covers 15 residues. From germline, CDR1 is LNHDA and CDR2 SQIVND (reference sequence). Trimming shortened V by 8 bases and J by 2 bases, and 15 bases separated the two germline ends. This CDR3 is CASSRPGQNTGELFF. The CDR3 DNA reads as TGTGCCAGTTCACGCCCAGGTCAAAACACCGGGGAGCTGTTTTTT.